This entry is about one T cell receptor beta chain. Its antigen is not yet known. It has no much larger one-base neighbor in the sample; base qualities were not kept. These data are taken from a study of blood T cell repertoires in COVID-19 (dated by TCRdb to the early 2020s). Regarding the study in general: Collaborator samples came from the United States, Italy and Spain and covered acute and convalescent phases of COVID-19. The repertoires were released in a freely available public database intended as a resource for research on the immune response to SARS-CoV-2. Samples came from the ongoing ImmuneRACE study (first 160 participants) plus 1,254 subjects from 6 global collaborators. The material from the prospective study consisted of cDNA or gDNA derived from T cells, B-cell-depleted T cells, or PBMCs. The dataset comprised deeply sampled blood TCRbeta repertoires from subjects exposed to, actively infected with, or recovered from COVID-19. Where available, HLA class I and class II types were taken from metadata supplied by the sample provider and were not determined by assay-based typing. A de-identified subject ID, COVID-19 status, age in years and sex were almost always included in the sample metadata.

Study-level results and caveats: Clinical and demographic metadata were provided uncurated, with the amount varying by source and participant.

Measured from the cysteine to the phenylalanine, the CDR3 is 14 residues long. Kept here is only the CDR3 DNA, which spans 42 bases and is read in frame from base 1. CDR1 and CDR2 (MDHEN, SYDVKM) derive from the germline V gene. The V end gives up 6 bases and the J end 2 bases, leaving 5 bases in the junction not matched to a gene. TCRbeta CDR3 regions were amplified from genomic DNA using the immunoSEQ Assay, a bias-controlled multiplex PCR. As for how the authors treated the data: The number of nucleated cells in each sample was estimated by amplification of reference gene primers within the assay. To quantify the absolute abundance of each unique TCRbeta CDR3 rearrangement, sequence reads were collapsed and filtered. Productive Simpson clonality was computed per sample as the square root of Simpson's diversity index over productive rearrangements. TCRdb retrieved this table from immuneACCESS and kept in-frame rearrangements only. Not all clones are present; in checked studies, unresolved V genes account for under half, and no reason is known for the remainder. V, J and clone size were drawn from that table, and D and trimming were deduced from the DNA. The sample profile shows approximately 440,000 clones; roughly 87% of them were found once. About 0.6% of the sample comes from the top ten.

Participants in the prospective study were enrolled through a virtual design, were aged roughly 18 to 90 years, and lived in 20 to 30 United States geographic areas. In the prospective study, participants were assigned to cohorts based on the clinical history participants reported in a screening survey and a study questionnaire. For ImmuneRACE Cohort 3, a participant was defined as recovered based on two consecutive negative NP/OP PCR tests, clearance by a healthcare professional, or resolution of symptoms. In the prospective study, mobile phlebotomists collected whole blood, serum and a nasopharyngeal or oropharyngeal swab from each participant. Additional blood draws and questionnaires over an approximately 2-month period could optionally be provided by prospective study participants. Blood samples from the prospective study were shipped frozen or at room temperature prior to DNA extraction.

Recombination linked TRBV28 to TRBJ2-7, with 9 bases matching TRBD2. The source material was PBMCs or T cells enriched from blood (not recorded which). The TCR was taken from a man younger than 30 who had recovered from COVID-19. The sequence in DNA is TGTGCCAGCAGCCAACTAGCGGGTCCCTACGAGCAGTACTTC. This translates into CASSQLAGPYEQYF.